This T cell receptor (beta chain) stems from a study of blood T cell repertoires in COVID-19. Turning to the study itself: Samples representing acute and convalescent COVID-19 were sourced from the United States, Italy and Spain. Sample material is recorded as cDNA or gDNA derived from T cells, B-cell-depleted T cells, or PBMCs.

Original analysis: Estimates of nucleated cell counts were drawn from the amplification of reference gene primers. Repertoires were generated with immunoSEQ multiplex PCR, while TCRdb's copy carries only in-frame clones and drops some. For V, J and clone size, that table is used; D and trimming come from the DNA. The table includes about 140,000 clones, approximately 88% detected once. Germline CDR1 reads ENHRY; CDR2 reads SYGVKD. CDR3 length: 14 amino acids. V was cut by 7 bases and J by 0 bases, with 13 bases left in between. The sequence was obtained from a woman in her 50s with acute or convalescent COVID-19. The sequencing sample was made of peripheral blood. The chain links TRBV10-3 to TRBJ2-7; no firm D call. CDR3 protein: CAIKQSDFSYEQYF. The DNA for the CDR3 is TGTGCCATCAAACAAAGCGACTTCTCCTACGAGCAGTACTTC.